These 4 T cell receptor beta chains were all obtained from the same sample, sequenced in a study of OX40 agonist ivuxolimab in advanced cancers. Clones were read by immunoSEQ multiplex PCR, and TCRdb kept only the in-frame ones, dropping some. The sample yields about 83,000 clones, 84% seen once. The sample consisted of CD4+ or CD8+ T cells sorted from blood, taken in a trial of the OX40 agonist ivuxolimab. The receptors derive from an adult with an advanced solid tumor such as melanoma, head and neck, liver or kidney cancer.

The chain employs TRBV11-2 and TRBJ2-7; D is ambiguous. V was pared by 4 bases and J by 7 bases, with 8 bases between. This CDR3 spans 11 amino acids. Germline V gene data show CDR1 as SGHAT and CDR2 as FQNNGV. The CDR3 sequence is CASSSLSEQYF. The CDR3 DNA reads as TGTGCCAGCAGCTCCCTCTCTGAGCAGTACTTC. Full variable domain (missing parts from reference TRBV11-2 and TRBJ2-7): EAGVAQSPRYKIIEKRQSVAFWCNPISGHATLYWYQQILGQGPKLLIQFQNNGVVDDSQLPKDRFSAERLKGVDSTLKIQPAKLEDSAVYLCASSSLSEQYFGPGTRLTVT.

The chain combines TRBV5-6 with TRBJ1-5, with 7 bases matching TRBD1. Germline V lookup: CDR1 SGHDT, CDR2 YYEEEE. The junction had 5 bases not matched to a gene; V was cut back by 1 base and J by 7 bases. The CDR3 has 14 amino acids. CDR3: CASSLSPRGQPQHF. For the CDR3, the DNA is TGTGCCAGCAGCTTGTCCCCCAGGGGGCAGCCCCAGCATTTT.

The chain has TRBV5-6 and TRBJ1-3, with no clear D. The germline CDR1 and CDR2 sequences are SGHDT and YYEEEE. V was cut by 4 bases and J by 0 bases, with 11 bases left in between. The CDR3 has 15 residues. The CDR3 region is CASSQYQVSGNTIYF. The CDR3 DNA sequence: TGTGCCAGCAGCCAATATCAGGTCTCTGGAAACACCATATATTTT.

The chain has TRBV19 and TRBJ2-1; D gene uncertain. Germline-derived CDR1 and CDR2 are LNHDA and SQIVND (reference sequence). The CDR3 sequence is 14 residues long. Deletions cut 4 bases from V and 0 bases from J, with 7 bases between. DNA of the CDR3: TGTGCCAGTAGTAAGTACAGCTCCTACAATGAGCAGTTCTTC. Amino acids: CASSKYSSYNEQFF.